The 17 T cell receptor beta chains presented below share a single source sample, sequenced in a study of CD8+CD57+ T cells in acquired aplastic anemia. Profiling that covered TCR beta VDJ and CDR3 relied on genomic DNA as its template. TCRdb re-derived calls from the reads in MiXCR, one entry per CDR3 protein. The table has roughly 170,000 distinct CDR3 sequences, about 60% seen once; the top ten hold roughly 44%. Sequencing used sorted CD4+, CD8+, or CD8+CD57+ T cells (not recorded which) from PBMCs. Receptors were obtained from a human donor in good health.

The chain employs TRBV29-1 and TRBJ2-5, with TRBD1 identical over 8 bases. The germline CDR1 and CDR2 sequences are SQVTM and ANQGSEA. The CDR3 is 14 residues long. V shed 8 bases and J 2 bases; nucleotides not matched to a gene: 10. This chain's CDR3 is CSTEDRGQQETQYF. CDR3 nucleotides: TGCAGCACCGAAGACAGGGGCCAACAAGAGACCCAGTACTTC.

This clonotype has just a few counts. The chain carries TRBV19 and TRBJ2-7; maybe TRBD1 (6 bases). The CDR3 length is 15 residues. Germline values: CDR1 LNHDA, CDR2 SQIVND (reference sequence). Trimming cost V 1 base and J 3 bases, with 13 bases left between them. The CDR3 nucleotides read TGTGCCAGTAGTATAGGACAGGTCGGAAACTACGAGCAGTACTTC. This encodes CASSIGQVGNYEQYF.

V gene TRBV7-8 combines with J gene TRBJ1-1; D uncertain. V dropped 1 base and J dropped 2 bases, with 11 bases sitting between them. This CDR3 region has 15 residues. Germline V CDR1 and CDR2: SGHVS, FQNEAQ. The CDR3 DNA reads TGTGCCAGCAGCTTAGTCGGGCAGATTAACACTGAAGCTTTCTTT. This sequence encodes CASSLVGQINTEAFF.

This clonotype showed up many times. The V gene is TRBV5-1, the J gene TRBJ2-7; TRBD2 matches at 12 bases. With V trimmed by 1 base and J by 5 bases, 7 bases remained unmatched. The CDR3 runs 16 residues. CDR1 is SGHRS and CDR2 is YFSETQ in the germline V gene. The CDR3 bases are TGCGCCAGCAGCTTGACTAGCGGGAGGATCGTCCACGAGCAGTACTTC. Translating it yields CASSLTSGRIVHEQYF.

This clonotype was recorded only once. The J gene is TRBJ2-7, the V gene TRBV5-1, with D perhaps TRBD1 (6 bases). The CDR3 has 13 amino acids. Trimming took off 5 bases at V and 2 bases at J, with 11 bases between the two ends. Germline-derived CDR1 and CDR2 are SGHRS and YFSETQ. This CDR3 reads CASRLGQTYEQYF. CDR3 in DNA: TGCGCCAGCAGGCTCGGACAGACCTACGAGCAGTACTTC.

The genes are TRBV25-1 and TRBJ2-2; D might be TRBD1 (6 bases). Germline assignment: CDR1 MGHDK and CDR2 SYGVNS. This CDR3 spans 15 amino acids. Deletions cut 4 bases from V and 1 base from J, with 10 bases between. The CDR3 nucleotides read TGTGCCAGCAGTGGGGAACAGGGGAACACCGGGGAGCTGTTTTTT. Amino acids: CASSGEQGNTGELFF.

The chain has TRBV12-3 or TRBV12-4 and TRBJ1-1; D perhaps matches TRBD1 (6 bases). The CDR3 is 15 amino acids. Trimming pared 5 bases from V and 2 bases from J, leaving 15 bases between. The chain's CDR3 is CASSLSGTSNTEAFF. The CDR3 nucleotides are TGTGCCAGCAGTCTATCCGGGACATCAAACACTGAAGCTTTCTTT.

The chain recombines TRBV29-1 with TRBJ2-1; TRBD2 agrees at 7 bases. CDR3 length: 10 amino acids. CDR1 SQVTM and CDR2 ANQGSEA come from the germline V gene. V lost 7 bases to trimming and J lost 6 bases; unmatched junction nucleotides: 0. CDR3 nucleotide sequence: TGCAGCGGCGGGAGCAATGAGCAGTTCTTC. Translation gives CSGGSNEQFF.

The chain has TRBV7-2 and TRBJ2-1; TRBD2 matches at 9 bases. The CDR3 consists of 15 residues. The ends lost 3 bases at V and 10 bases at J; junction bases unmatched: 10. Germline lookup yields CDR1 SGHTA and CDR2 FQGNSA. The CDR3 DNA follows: TGTGCCAGCAGCTTGGTATTAGCGGGGGTCGGAGAGCAGTTCTTC. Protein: CASSLVLAGVGEQFF.

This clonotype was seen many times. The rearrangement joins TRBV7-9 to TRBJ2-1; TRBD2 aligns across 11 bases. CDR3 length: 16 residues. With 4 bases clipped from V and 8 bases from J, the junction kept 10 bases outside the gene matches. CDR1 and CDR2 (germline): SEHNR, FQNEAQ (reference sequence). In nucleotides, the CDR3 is TGTGCCAGCAGCTCCCTAGCGGGAGGTTTCCGCGATGAGCAGTTCTTC. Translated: CASSSLAGGFRDEQFF. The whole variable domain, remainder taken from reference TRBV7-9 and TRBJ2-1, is DTGVSQNPRHKITKRGQNVTFRCDPISEHNRLYWYRQTLGQGPEFLTYFQNEAQLEKSRLLSDRFSAERPKGSFSTLEIQRTEQGDSAMYLCASSSLAGGFRDEQFFGPGTRLTVL.

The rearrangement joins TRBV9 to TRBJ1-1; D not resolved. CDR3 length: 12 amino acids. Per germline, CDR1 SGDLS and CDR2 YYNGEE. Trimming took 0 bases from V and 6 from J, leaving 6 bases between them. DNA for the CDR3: TGTGCCAGCAGCGTAGGGCAGTCTGAAGCTTTCTTT. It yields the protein CASSVGQSEAFF.

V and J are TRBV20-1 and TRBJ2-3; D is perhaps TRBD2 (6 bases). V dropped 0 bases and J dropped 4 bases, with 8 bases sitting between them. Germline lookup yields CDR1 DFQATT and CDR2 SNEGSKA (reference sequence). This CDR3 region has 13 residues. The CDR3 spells CSARDSGADTQYF. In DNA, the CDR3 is TGCAGTGCTAGAGATAGCGGAGCAGATACGCAGTATTTT.

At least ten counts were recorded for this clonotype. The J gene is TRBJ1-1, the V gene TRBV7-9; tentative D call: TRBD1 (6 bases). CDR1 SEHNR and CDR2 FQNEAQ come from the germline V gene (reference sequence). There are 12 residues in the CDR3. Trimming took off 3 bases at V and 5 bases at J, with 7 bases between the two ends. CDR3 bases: TGTGCCAGCAGCTTGGGGGCTACTGAAGCTTTCTTT. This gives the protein CASSLGATEAFF. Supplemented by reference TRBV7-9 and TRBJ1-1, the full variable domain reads DTGVSQNPRHKITKRGQNVTFRCDPISEHNRLYWYRQTLGQGPEFLTYFQNEAQLEKSRLLSDRFSAERPKGSFSTLEIQRTEQGDSAMYLCASSLGATEAFFGQGTRLTVV.

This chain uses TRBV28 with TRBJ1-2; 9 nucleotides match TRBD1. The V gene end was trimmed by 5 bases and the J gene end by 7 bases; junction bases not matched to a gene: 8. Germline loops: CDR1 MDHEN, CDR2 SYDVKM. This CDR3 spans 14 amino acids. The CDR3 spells CASSVRQGDIGYTF. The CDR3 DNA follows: TGTGCCAGCAGTGTCCGACAGGGGGACATTGGCTACACCTTC.

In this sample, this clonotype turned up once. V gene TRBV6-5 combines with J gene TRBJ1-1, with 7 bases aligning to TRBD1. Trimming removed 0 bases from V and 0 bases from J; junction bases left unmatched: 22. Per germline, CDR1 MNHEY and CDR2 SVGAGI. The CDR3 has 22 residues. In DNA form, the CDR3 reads TGTGCCAGCAGTTACTCGATGGGCAGGGGGATAAGGATAGAGTCGGTGAACACTGAAGCTTTCTTT. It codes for CASSYSMGRGIRIESVNTEAFF.

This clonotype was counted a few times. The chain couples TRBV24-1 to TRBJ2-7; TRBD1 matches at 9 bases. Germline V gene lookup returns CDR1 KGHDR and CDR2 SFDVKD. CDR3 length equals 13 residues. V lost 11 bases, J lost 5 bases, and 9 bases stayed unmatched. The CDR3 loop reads CARRQGDLDEQYF. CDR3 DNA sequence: TGTGCCAGGAGACAGGGGGACCTCGACGAGCAGTACTTC.

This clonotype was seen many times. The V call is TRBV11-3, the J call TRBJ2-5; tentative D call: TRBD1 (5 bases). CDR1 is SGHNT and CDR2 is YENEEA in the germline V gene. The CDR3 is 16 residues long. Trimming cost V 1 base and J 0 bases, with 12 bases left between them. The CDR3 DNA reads TGTGCCAGCAGCTTAGCCGTGGGGCAGGACCAAGAGACCCAGTACTTC. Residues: CASSLAVGQDQETQYF.